The 14 T cell receptor beta chains below all came from one sample that was sequenced in a study of blood T cell repertoires in COVID-19. Some clones are missing from TCRdb's copy, which holds only in-frame ones; the method was immunoSEQ multiplex PCR. Of about 370,000 clones in the sample, around 90% were seen once. The sample comprised peripheral blood. These TCRs come from a woman aged 25 to 39 with COVID-19, enrolled during active disease.

The chain links TRBV7-2 to TRBJ2-7; TRBD2 agrees at 7 bases. The CDR3 runs 14 residues. Per germline, CDR1 SGHTA and CDR2 FQGNSA. The junction had 4 bases not matched to a gene; V was cut back by 5 bases and J by 0 bases. DNA for the CDR3: TGTGCCAGCAGCCTTAGCGGGTACTCCTACGAGCAGTACGTC. As protein: CASSLSGYSYEQYV.

The J gene is TRBJ2-7, the V gene TRBV29-1, with a tentative D call TRBD2 (6 bases). The V end was cut by 7 bases, the J end by 7 bases, with 14 bases between. The CDR3 length is 11 residues. Germline V gene sequence: CDR1 SQVTM, CDR2 ANQGSEA. The CDR3 loop is CSAAGRGEQYF. The DNA for the CDR3 is TGCAGCGCGGCCGGGAGAGGGGAGCAGTACTTC.

The genes are TRBV5-4 and TRBJ1-1; possible D gene TRBD1, 6 bases. The CDR3 has 14 residues. V shed 3 bases and J shed 6 bases, with 15 bases lying between them. CDR1 and CDR2 from the germline V gene are SGHNT and YYREEE (reference sequence). This CDR3 reads CASSWPQQGSEAFF. The CDR3 DNA reads as TGTGCCAGCAGCTGGCCTCAACAGGGATCTGAAGCTTTCTTT.

The chain is built from TRBV12-5 and TRBJ2-5, with 7 bases matching TRBD1. The CDR3 loop spans 13 amino acids. Germline values: CDR1 LGHNT, CDR2 FRNRAP. J gave up 3 bases and V 6 bases, and 4 bases lay outside the gene matches. CDR3 DNA: TGTGCTAGTGGCCCCGACAGGGAAGAGACCCAGTACTTC. Translating gives CASGPDREETQYF. Using reference TRBV12-5 and TRBJ2-5 for the parts outside the CDR3, the full variable domain is DARVTQTPRHKVTEMGQEVTMRCQPILGHNTVFWYRQTMMQGLELLAYFRNRAPLDDSGMPKDRFSAEMPDATLATLKIQPSEPRDSAVYFCASGPDREETQYFGPGTRLLVL.

The chain carries TRBV27 and TRBJ2-3; 12 nucleotides agree with TRBD1. Germline CDR1 MNHEY, CDR2 SMNVEV (reference sequence). The CDR3 contains 14 residues. With V trimmed by 8 bases and J by 5 bases, 5 bases remained unmatched. CDR3 amino acids: CASSGTGGRDTQYF. The CDR3 nucleotides are TGTGCCAGCTCCGGGACAGGGGGCAGAGATACGCAGTATTTT.

The V call is TRBV6-4, the J call TRBJ1-2, with 7 positions matching TRBD1. CDR3 length equals 19 residues. V gave up 1 base and J gave up 8 bases; unmatched junction bases: 22. CDR1 and CDR2 (germline): MRHNA, SNTAGT. The CDR3 region has the DNA TGTGCCAGCAGTGACTTTACCGGGACAGCCTTCCATAATTGGGTGGGCTACACCTTC. This gives the protein CASSDFTGTAFHNWVGYTF.

This clone has only a few counts. This rearrangement joins TRBV15 to TRBJ2-3, with 9 bases fitting TRBD1. This CDR3 spans 15 amino acids. CDR1 is LNHNV and CDR2 is YYDKDF in the germline V gene (reference sequence). Trimming removed 1 base from V and 1 base from J; junction bases left unmatched: 0. CDR3 DNA sequence: TGTGCCACCAGCAGAGGGACAGGGGGCACAGATACGCAGTATTTT. The encoded protein is CATSRGTGGTDTQYF. Drawing the rest from reference TRBV15 and TRBJ2-3, the complete variable domain is DAMVIQNPRYQVTQFGKPVTLSCSQTLNHNVMYWYQQKSSQAPKLLFHYYDKDFNNEADTPDNFQSRRPNTSFCFLDIRSPGLGDTAMYLCATSRGTGGTDTQYFGPGTRLTVL.

This chain joins TRBV11-2 and TRBJ1-2; D might be TRBD1 (6 bases). This CDR3 contains 16 residues. The V and J ends lost 4 bases and 6 bases respectively, with 21 bases between them. Germline values: CDR1 SGHAT, CDR2 FQNNGV. The CDR3 nucleotides read TGTGCCAGCAGCTCGAATCAAGCAGACAGGCTTCATGGCTACACCTTC. Amino acid sequence: CASSSNQADRLHGYTF.

The gene calls are TRBV29-1 and TRBJ1-1, with D perhaps TRBD1 (6 bases). The CDR3 is 18 amino acids. The germline gives CDR1 SQVTM, CDR2 ANQGSEA. The V and J ends lost 2 bases and 3 bases respectively, with 25 bases between them. CDR3 bases: TGCAGCGTTGAAACGGTCCGAAACTCCGGGACATACCACACTGAAGCTTTCTTT. It translates to CSVETVRNSGTYHTEAFF.

V gene TRBV20-1 combines with J gene TRBJ1-1; no clear D gene. Germline CDR1 is DFQATT and CDR2 is SNEGSKA (reference sequence). The CDR3 is made up of 11 amino acids. V lost 3 bases and J lost 4, with 6 bases in between. The CDR3 sequence is CSASRGTEAFF. CDR3 coding DNA: TGCAGTGCTAGTCGGGGCACTGAAGCTTTCTTT.

The chain couples TRBV4-3 to TRBJ1-4, with TRBD1 as a possible D gene (5 bases). The germline V and J ends were trimmed by 0 bases and 0 bases, with 11 bases remaining between them. The length of the CDR3 is 17 residues. The germline CDR1 and CDR2 sequences are LGHNA and YSLEER. This chain's CDR3 is CASSQDSWGTTNEKLFF. The CDR3 DNA is TGCGCCAGCAGCCAAGATTCGTGGGGCACAACTAATGAAAAACTGTTTTTT.

The chain links TRBV21-1 to TRBJ2-1; TRBD2 was called by the table and not checked on the DNA. TRBV21-1 is reported as a pseudogene. CDR3 length: 15 residues. The CDR3 bases are TGTGCCAGCAGCAAAGGCGGGGGCGAGGGCAATGAGCAGTTCTTC. It specifies CASSKGGGEGNEQFF.

The CDR3 reads CASSSPIGGWGTEAFF. CDR3 in DNA: TGTGCCAGCAGCTCACCGATCGGGGGTTGGGGCACTGAAGCTTTCTTT. This chain joins TRBV11-3 and TRBJ1-1; tentatively, D is TRBD1 (5 bases). The V end was cut by 4 bases, the J end by 4 bases, with 19 bases between. Germline lookup yields CDR1 SGHNT and CDR2 YENEEA. The CDR3 sequence is 16 residues long. The full variable domain, with the rest looked up from reference TRBV11-3 and TRBJ1-1, is EAGVVQSPRYKIIEKKQPVAFWCNPISGHNTLYWYLQNLGQGPELLIRYENEEAVDDSQLPKDRFSAERLKGVDSTLKIQPAELGDSAVYLCASSSPIGGWGTEAFFGQGTRLTVV.

The table lists this clone with a few counts. The rearrangement links TRBV27 to TRBJ1-1; D unclear. Germline V gene sequence: CDR1 MNHEY, CDR2 SMNVEV (reference sequence). The CDR3 loop spans 13 amino acids. V lost 2 bases, J lost 1 base, and 5 bases lay in between. The CDR3 sequence is CASSLVQNTEAFF. The CDR3 DNA reads TGTGCCAGCAGTTTAGTCCAGAACACTGAAGCTTTCTTT.